The 10 T cell receptor beta chains in this list originate from one sample, sequenced in a study of blood T cell repertoires in COVID-19. Clones were read by immunoSEQ multiplex PCR, and TCRdb kept only the in-frame ones, dropping some. The table shows 200,000 to 250,000 clones, with around 85% occurring only once. Sequences were obtained from peripheral blood. The receptors come from a woman in her sixties or seventies with active or convalescent COVID-19.

This chain links TRBV14 with TRBJ2-1; 11 bases are a match to TRBD2. This CDR3 region has 16 residues. V dropped 4 bases and J dropped 4; count of bases not matched to a gene: 6. Looked up from germline, CDR1 is SGHDN and CDR2 is FVKESK. The CDR3 is CASSPMTSGNYNEQFF. As DNA, the CDR3 is TGTGCCAGCAGCCCTATGACTAGCGGGAATTACAATGAGCAGTTCTTC.

This clone appeared once. This rearrangement joins TRBV15 to TRBJ2-2; perhaps TRBD1 as D (5 bases). Deletions cut 1 base from V and 0 bases from J, with 15 bases between. The CDR3 consists of 18 residues. Per the germline V gene, CDR1 is LNHNV and CDR2 is YYDKDF (reference sequence). Here the CDR3 DNA reads TGTGCCACCAGCAGAGTCCCGGTTTGGGGCACGAACACCGGGGAGCTGTTTTTT. Residues: CATSRVPVWGTNTGELFF.

V gene TRBV7-2 combines with J gene TRBJ2-1; possible D gene TRBD2, 5 bases. V lost 4 bases and J 7 bases, leaving 20 bases between the germline ends. CDR1 is SGHTA and CDR2 is FQGNSA in the germline V gene. This CDR3 has 16 amino acids. The CDR3 sequence is CASSYKSNPSGNEQFF. CDR3 sequence (DNA): TGTGCCAGCAGCTATAAGAGTAATCCCTCGGGGAATGAGCAGTTCTTC.

This clone was observed many times. The rearrangement links TRBV7-6 to TRBJ1-3; D might be TRBD1 (5 bases). Trimming removed 0 bases at V and 4 bases at J, with 13 bases between. CDR1 SGHVS and CDR2 FNYEAQ come from the germline V gene. CDR3 length: 16 residues. In DNA, the CDR3 is TGTGCCAGCAGCTTAGCTTCAAGTCGGGGGGGAAACACCATATATTTT. This gives the protein CASSLASSRGGNTIYF.

The chain uses TRBV5-1 and TRBJ2-3, with 7 nucleotides matching TRBD1. The V and J ends lost 5 bases and 1 base, in that order; junction bases with no gene match: 10. The CDR3 runs to 16 residues. Germline V gives CDR1 SGHRS, CDR2 YFSETQ. CDR3 nucleotide sequence: TGCGCCAGCAGACCCGGGGACAGAGGGGGCACAGATACGCAGTATTTT. Translation: CASRPGDRGGTDTQYF.

The genes are TRBV11-1 and TRBJ1-1; perhaps TRBD1 as D (6 bases). The germline V and J ends were trimmed by 5 bases and 8 bases, with 9 bases remaining between them. Germline V gives CDR1 SGHAT, CDR2 FQDESV (reference sequence). The CDR3 is 11 amino acids. CDR3 protein: CASSRGQEAFF. The CDR3 DNA is TGTGCCAGCAGCCGCGGACAGGAAGCTTTCTTT.

The chain couples TRBV7-2 to TRBJ1-1; the match to TRBD1 covers 12 bases. V trimming: 3 bases; J trimming: 4 bases; junction bases outside the gene matches: 3. The germline CDR1 and CDR2 sequences are SGHTA and FQGNSA. The CDR3 length is 15 residues. The CDR3 DNA reads TGTGCCAGCAGCTTCGGGACAGGGGGCATCACTGAAGCTTTCTTT. This codes for CASSFGTGGITEAFF.

This clone was counted a few times. V usage is TRBV7-9 and J usage is TRBJ1-2, with a possible D match to TRBD1 (5 bases). Germline CDR1 SEHNR, CDR2 FQNEAQ (reference sequence). The V end lost 1 base, the J end lost 6 bases, and 9 bases lay between the germline ends. The CDR3 covers 13 residues. The CDR3 nucleotides are TGTGCCAGCAGCTTAGGGGACTGGGATGGCTACACCTTC. It codes for CASSLGDWDGYTF.

The CDR3 spells CASSGTGGSTGELFF. CDR3 DNA: TGTGCCAGCAGTGGGACAGGGGGAAGCACCGGGGAGCTGTTTTTT. The chain links TRBV2 to TRBJ2-2; TRBD1 matches 10 bases. The CDR3 length is 15 residues. The germline V gene encodes CDR1 SNHLY and CDR2 FYNNEI. V dropped 4 bases and J dropped 4; count of bases not matched to a gene: 3.

The chain combines TRBV5-4 with TRBJ2-1, with 8 bases aligning to TRBD2. This CDR3 comprises 14 residues. Germline loops: CDR1 SGHNT, CDR2 YYREEE (reference sequence). Losses at the gene ends were 4 bases for V and 8 bases for J; bases not matched to a gene: 8. CDR3 sequence: CASSPPGRGDEQFF. In DNA, the CDR3 is TGTGCCAGCAGCCCTCCCGGGAGGGGGGATGAGCAGTTCTTC. Using reference TRBV5-4 and TRBJ2-1 for the parts outside the CDR3, the full variable domain is ETGVTQSPTHLIKTRGQQVTLRCSSQSGHNTVSWYQQALGQGPQFIFQYYREEENGRGNFPPRFSGLQFPNYSSELNVNALELDDSALYLCASSPPGRGDEQFFGPGTRLTVL.